The clone carrying this TCR beta chain was found a few times. Its antigen remains unknown. J gave up 9 bases and V 3 bases, and 5 bases lay outside the gene matches. The CDR3 consists of 14 residues. Germline V gives CDR1 LGHNT, CDR2 FRNRAP. The sample comes from a study of identical twins. Unique molecular identifiers were present on cDNA, and template switching added a universal primer site. TCRdb re-analysed the 5' RACE reads in MiXCR, keeping a single row per CDR3 protein. The sample consists of about 690,000 distinct CDR3 sequences, around 6.1% of them appearing once. The study, taken as a whole, reports: Analyses based on zero insertions could be partly confounded by invariant MAIT and iNKT cells. Twins showed weaker excess sharing in their beta out-of-frame sequences. Findings depended on cross-sectional statistics rather than tracking the same donors.

The sample comprised naive T cells sorted from blood. The sequence was obtained from a man between 18 and 35 years old in good health. The V gene is TRBV12-5, the J gene TRBJ2-1; TRBD2 matches at 10 bases. As DNA, the CDR3 is TGTGCTAGTGGTTTCCTAGCGGGAGTGAGTGAGCAGTTCTTC. Residues: CASGFLAGVSEQFF.